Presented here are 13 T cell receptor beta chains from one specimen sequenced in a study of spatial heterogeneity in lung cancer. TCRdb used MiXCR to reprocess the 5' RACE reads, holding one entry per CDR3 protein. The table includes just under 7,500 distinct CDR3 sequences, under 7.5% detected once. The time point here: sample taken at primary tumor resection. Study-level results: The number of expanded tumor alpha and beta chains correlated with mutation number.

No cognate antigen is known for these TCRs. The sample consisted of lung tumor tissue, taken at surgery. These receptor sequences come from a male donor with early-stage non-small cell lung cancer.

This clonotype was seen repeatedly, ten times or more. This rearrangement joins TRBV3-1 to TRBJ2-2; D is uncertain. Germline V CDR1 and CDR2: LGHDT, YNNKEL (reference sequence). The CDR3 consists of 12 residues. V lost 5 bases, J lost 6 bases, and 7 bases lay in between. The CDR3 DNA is TGTGCCAGCAGCTCACCTGCCGGGGAGCTGTTTTTT. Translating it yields CASSSPAGELFF.

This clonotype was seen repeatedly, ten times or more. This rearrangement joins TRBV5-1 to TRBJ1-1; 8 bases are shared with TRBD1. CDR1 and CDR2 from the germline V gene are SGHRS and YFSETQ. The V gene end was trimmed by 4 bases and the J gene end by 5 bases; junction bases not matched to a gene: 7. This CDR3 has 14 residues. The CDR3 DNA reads TGCGCCAGCAGCCCCCAGGGGGCAGATACTGAAGCTTTCTTT. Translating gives CASSPQGADTEAFF. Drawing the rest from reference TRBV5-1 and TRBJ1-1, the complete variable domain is KAGVTQTPRYLIKTRGQQVTLSCSPISGHRSVSWYQQTPGQGLQFLFEYFSETQRNKGNFPGRFSGRQFSNSRSEMNVSTLELGDSALYLCASSPQGADTEAFFGQGTRLTVV.

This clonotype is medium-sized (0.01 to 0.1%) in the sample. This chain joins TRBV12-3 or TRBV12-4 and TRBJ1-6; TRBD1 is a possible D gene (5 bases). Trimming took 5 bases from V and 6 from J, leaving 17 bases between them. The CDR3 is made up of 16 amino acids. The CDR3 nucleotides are TGTGCCAGCAGTCCAAAGGGGCGAGGGGCTAATTCACCCCTCCACTTT. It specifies CASSPKGRGANSPLHF.

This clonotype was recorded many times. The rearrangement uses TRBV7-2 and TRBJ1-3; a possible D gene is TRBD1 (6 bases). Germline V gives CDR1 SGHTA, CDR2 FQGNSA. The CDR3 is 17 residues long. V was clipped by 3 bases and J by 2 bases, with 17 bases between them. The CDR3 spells CASSFGRTGLTGNTIYF. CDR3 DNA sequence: TGTGCCAGCAGCTTCGGGCGCACAGGGCTAACTGGAAACACCATATATTTT.

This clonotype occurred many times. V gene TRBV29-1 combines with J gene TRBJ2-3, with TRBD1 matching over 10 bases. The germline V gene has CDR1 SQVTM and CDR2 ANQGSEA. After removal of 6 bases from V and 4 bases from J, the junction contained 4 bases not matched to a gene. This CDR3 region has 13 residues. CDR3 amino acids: CSVSGQGSDTQYF. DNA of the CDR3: TGCAGCGTGTCGGGACAGGGGTCAGATACGCAGTATTTT.

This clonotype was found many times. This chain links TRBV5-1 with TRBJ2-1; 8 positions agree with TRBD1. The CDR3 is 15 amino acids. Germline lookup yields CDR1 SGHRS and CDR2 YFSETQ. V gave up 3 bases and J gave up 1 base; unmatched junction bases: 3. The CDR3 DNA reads TGCGCCAGCAGCTGGGGGACAGGATCCTACAATGAGCAGTTCTTC. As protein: CASSWGTGSYNEQFF.

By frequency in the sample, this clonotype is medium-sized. CDR3 in amino acids: CASSYNRGLNTEAFF. The CDR3, as DNA: TGTGCCAGCAGTTACAACAGGGGGCTGAACACTGAAGCTTTCTTT. The chain joins TRBV6-5 to TRBJ1-1; 9 nucleotides align to TRBD1. Germline-derived CDR1 and CDR2 are MNHEY and SVGAGI. Losses at the gene ends were 2 bases for V and 0 bases for J; bases not matched to a gene: 1. This CDR3 region has 15 residues.

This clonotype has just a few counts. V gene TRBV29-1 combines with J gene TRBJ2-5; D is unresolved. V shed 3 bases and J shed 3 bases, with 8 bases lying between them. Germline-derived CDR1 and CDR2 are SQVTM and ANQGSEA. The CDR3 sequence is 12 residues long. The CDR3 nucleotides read TGCAGCGTTGACGCCCAGAAAGAGACCCAGTACTTC. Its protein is CSVDAQKETQYF.

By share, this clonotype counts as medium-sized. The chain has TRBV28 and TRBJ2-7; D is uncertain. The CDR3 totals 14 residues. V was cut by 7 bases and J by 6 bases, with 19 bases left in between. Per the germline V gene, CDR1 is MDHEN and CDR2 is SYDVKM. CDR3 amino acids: CASTPGGRMGEQYF. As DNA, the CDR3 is TGTGCCAGCACTCCCGGCGGCAGAATGGGCGAGCAGTACTTC.

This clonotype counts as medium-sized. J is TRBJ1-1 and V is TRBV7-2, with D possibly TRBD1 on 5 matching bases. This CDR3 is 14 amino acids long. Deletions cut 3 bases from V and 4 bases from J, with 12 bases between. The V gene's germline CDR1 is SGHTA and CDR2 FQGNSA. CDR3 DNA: TGTGCCAGCAGCTTCGGGGGTGGTGGCACTGAAGCTTTCTTT. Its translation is CASSFGGGGTEAFF.

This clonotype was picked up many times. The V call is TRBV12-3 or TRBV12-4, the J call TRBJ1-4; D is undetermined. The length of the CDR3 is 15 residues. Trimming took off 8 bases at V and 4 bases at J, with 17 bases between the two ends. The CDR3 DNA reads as TGTGCCAGCCGCTCCTCCAGCGCCAATAATGAAAAACTGTTTTTT. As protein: CASRSSSANNEKLFF.

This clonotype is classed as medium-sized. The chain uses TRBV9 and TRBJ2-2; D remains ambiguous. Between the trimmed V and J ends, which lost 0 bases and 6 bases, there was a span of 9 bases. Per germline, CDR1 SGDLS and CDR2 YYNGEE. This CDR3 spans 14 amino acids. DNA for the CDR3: TGTGCCAGCAGCGTAGGATTAGTCTCCGGGGAGCTGTTTTTT. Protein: CASSVGLVSGELFF.

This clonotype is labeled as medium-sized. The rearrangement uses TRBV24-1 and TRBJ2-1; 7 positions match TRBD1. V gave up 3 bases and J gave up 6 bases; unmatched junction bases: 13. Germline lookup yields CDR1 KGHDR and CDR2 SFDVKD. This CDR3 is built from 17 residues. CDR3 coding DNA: TGTGCCACCAGTGATCCTTCAAGACAGGGTCTAAGCAATGAGCAGTTCTTC. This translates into CATSDPSRQGLSNEQFF.